The TCR beta chain under discussion was sequenced for a study of T-cell memory formation after mild COVID-19. Overall study findings and caveats: There were some responding clones in pre-infection memory, which suggested that cross-reactive memory had joined.

Trimming pared 3 bases from V and 5 bases from J, leaving 16 bases between. This CDR3 spans 15 amino acids. Germline lookup yields CDR1 SGHKS and CDR2 YYEKEE (reference sequence). With respect to this clonotype: What it binds is not known.

TCRdb re-analysed the 5' RACE reads in MiXCR, keeping a single row per CDR3 protein. The data show about 290,000 distinct CDR3 sequences, less than 20% seen once. The chain couples TRBV5-5 to TRBJ2-3; D might be TRBD2 (5 bases). Specimen: PBMCs or a T cell subset sorted from them (not recorded which). The TCR sequence derives from a man between 18 and 29 years old who had mild COVID-19 (a few samples of this study predate the infection). Cell type and time point are not known. This CDR3 reads CASSSPGFGRDTQYF. The CDR3 region has the DNA TGTGCCAGCAGCTCCCCGGGGTTTGGGAGAGATACGCAGTATTTT.